The 20 T cell receptor beta chains listed next were all sequenced from one sample in a study of radiation and T cells in renal cell carcinoma. Time point reported: blood 2 weeks post-SBRT. Specified treatment: 15 Gy SBRT to primary tumor, nephrectomy 4 weeks later. Sequencing used immunoSEQ multiplex PCR; TCRdb keeps in-frame clones, though not all of them. The sample has some 120,000 clones, 80% to 90% seen once; the top ten hold 1.9%. The specimen was blood, collected from a patient whose treatment included radiotherapy and nephrectomy. These TCRs come from a woman aged 60-75 years with renal cell carcinoma.

This clone was counted between two and nine times. The chain couples TRBV7-9 to TRBJ2-3; 7 nucleotides line up with TRBD2. V lost 8 bases, J lost 5 bases, and 7 bases stayed unmatched. Germline CDR1 SEHNR, CDR2 FQNEAQ (reference sequence). The CDR3 is 13 amino acids. The CDR3 spells CASGVAGGDTQYF. CDR3 DNA: TGTGCCAGCGGGGTAGCGGGTGGAGATACGCAGTATTTT. The variable domain in full, with the rest retrieved from reference TRBV7-9 and TRBJ2-3, is DTGVSQNPRHKITKRGQNVTFRCDPISEHNRLYWYRQTLGQGPEFLTYFQNEAQLEKSRLLSDRFSAERPKGSFSTLEIQRTEQGDSAMYLCASGVAGGDTQYFGPGTRLTVL.

This clone was seen a handful of times. Other DNA sequences in this specimen translate into the identical CDR3. The J gene is TRBJ1-5, the V gene TRBV19; D might be TRBD1 (5 bases). CDR3 size: 15 residues. Between the trimmed V and J ends, which lost 1 base and 2 bases, there was a span of 9 bases. Germline V gives CDR1 LNHDA, CDR2 SQIVND (reference sequence). For the CDR3, the DNA is TGTGCCAGTAGTATAGGGCAGGGACGCAATCAGCCCCAGCATTTT. This encodes CASSIGQGRNQPQHF.

The chain is built from TRBV28 and TRBJ1-5; D not resolved. Germline V gene data show CDR1 as MDHEN and CDR2 as SYDVKM. The V and J ends lost 6 bases and 7 bases respectively, with 16 bases between them. CDR3 size: 14 residues. For the CDR3, the DNA is TGTGCCAGCAGCGCACCAGCGACTCGACAGCCCCAGCATTTT. Residues: CASSAPATRQPQHF. Combining the CDR3 with reference TRBV28 and TRBJ1-5 gives the whole variable domain DVKVTQSSRYLVKRTGEKVFLECVQDMDHENMFWYRQDPGLGLRLIYFSYDVKMKEKGDIPEGYSVSREKKERFSLILESASTNQTSMYLCASSAPATRQPQHFGDGTRLSIL.

For this clone: The junction departs from germline at one end; a sequencing error may be responsible. The chain employs TRBV5-1 and TRBJ2-5; D gene unclear. Germline CDR1 and CDR2: SGHRS and YFSETQ. The CDR3 contains 11 residues. CDR3 sequence: CASSLGETQHF. The CDR3 DNA reads as TGCGCCAGCAGCTTGGGTGAGACCCAGCACTTC.

The chain carries TRBV6-5 and TRBJ1-1; unclear D gene. This CDR3 region has 15 residues. The germline gives CDR1 MNHEY, CDR2 SVGAGI. Trimming took 0 bases from V and 4 from J, leaving 12 bases between them. The CDR3 loop is CASSYSGFLGTEAFF. CDR3 DNA: TGTGCCAGCAGTTACTCCGGGTTTTTGGGCACTGAAGCTTTCTTT.

The chain links TRBV28 to TRBJ2-7, with D unclear. The ends were cut back, 9 bases at V and 5 bases at J, with 14 bases in the middle. CDR3 length equals 12 residues. CDR1 and CDR2 from the germline V gene are MDHEN and SYDVKM. The CDR3 nucleotides read TGTGCCAGTCTCACGGAGCCCGACGAGCAGTACTTC. It is translated as CASLTEPDEQYF.

CDR3 region: CASSSRQGNDEQYF. In DNA form, the CDR3 reads TGCGCCAGCAGCTCACGACAGGGGAACGACGAGCAGTACTTC. The chain recombines TRBV5-1 with TRBJ2-7; 8 nucleotides line up with TRBD1. The CDR3 consists of 14 residues. The ends lost 3 bases at V and 5 bases at J; junction bases unmatched: 7. The germline CDR1 and CDR2 sequences are SGHRS and YFSETQ.

This rearrangement joins TRBV28 to TRBJ1-2; D is unresolved. Trimming left V 2 bases short and J 2 bases short, with 6 bases between. This CDR3 contains 13 residues. In germline, CDR1 is MDHEN, CDR2 SYDVKM. CDR3 loop: CASSLGLNYGYTF. CDR3 sequence (DNA): TGTGCCAGCAGTTTAGGCCTCAACTATGGCTACACCTTC.

The chain uses TRBV9 and TRBJ2-7; 8 nucleotides match TRBD2. This CDR3 has 15 residues. J gave up 0 bases and V 4 bases, and 6 bases lay outside the gene matches. CDR1 and CDR2 from the germline V gene are SGDLS and YYNGEE. CDR3 loop: CASSPPGGSSYEQYF. The CDR3 coding sequence is TGTGCCAGCAGCCCCCCGGGGGGGAGCTCCTACGAGCAGTACTTC.

This chain connects TRBV20-1 to TRBJ2-1; possibly TRBD2 for D (6 bases). The germline V and J ends were trimmed by 8 bases and 8 bases, with 10 bases remaining between them. Germline assignment: CDR1 DFQATT and CDR2 SNEGSKA (reference sequence). This CDR3 spans 10 amino acids. The CDR3 sequence is CSPTGDEQFF. The CDR3 nucleotides are TGCAGTCCAACGGGGGATGAGCAGTTCTTC.

The rearrangement links TRBV7-9 to TRBJ1-3, with D unresolved. V gave up 5 bases and J gave up 1 base, with 12 bases separating them. The CDR3 is made up of 15 amino acids. Germline CDR1 reads SEHNR; CDR2 reads FQNEAQ (reference sequence). CDR3 in DNA: TGTGCCAGCAGCCAATCCTACGGGTCTGGAAACACCATATATTTT. Translation gives CASSQSYGSGNTIYF.

V gene TRBV18 combines with J gene TRBJ2-2; D is possibly TRBD1 (5 bases). The CDR3 runs 16 residues. The V end lost 8 bases, the J end lost 1 base, and 17 bases lay between the germline ends. CDR1 KGHSH and CDR2 LQKENI come from the germline V gene. The CDR3 sequence is CASKNLGQMNTGELFF. The CDR3 nucleotides read TGTGCCAGCAAAAACTTGGGGCAGATGAACACCGGGGAGCTGTTTTTT.

The genes are TRBV6-1 and TRBJ1-5; the D is unclear. Trimming stripped 4 bases from V and 2 bases from J, with 12 bases between. This CDR3 has 15 residues. Germline-derived CDR1 and CDR2 are MNHNS and SASEGT. The CDR3 sequence: CASSVGTVGNQPQHF. DNA for the CDR3: TGTGCCAGCAGTGTCGGTACGGTGGGCAATCAGCCCCAGCATTTT.

This clone was recorded once. The chain is built from TRBV5-3 and TRBJ1-5; 7 bases fit TRBD1. TRBV5-3 has ORF status, its function being uncertain. This CDR3 is built from 18 residues. The J segment lost 7 bases and the V segment lost 4 bases, leaving 20 bases of the junction unmatched. CDR3 nucleotides: TGTGCCAGAAGCCTCAGGGGAATCCCGACAGGGTACAAACAGCCCCAGCATTTT. This translates into CARSLRGIPTGYKQPQHF.

This chain connects TRBV4-3 to TRBJ2-1; possibly TRBD1 or TRBD2 for D (5 bases each). With 5 bases removed from V and 9 bases from J, the gap between germline ends came to 8 bases. Germline CDR1 is LGHNA and CDR2 is YSLEER. The CDR3 spans 11 residues. DNA for the CDR3: TGCGCCAGCAGCTTTGGGGGTGAGCAGTTCTTC. The encoded protein is CASSFGGEQFF.

This rearrangement joins TRBV4-1 to TRBJ1-1; D gene ambiguous. The V end was cut by 3 bases, the J end by 3 bases, with 14 bases between. From germline, CDR1 is MGHRA and CDR2 YSYEKL. The CDR3 runs 15 residues. Written as DNA, the CDR3 is TGCGCCAGCAGCCATTTAGGGAGTTTCCACACTGAAGCTTTCTTT. It codes for CASSHLGSFHTEAFF.

The genes are TRBV6-5 and TRBJ2-7; 9 nucleotides align to TRBD2. J gave up 10 bases and V 0 bases, and 10 bases lay outside the gene matches. This CDR3 has 15 residues. The germline CDR1 and CDR2 sequences are MNHEY and SVGAGI. CDR3 nucleotides: TGTGCCAGCAGTTACTCCGGGGCGGGAGGGAAAGGACAGTACTTC. This codes for CASSYSGAGGKGQYF.

V is TRBV27 and J is TRBJ1-3; 7 bases align to TRBD1. The germline V gene encodes CDR1 MNHEY and CDR2 SMNVEV (reference sequence). V lost 6 bases and J lost 4; bases outside the gene matches: 9. CDR3 size: 15 residues. The CDR3 region has the DNA TGTGCCAGCAGCCCAGGGACAGCTCACGGAAACACCATATATTTT. As protein: CASSPGTAHGNTIYF.

Only a few counts were recorded for this clone. The chain employs TRBV7-6 and TRBJ2-7; no firm D call. This CDR3 comprises 11 residues. V was pared by 2 bases and J by 7 bases, with 6 bases between. Per germline, CDR1 SGHVS and CDR2 FNYEAQ. The CDR3 sequence: CASSLHGEQYF. DNA for the CDR3: TGTGCCAGCAGCTTACACGGGGAGCAGTACTTC.

This sequence joins TRBV7-9 and TRBJ1-4; a possible D gene is TRBD1 (5 bases). Germline values: CDR1 SEHNR, CDR2 FQNEAQ (reference sequence). V was trimmed by 5 bases and J by 4 bases, leaving 23 bases between them. The CDR3 runs 18 residues. The CDR3 DNA sequence: TGTGCCAGCAGCACAAGACTATTAACCGGGGGAGGTAATGAAAAACTGTTTTTT. Its translation: CASSTRLLTGGGNEKLFF. The full variable domain, with the rest looked up from reference TRBV7-9 and TRBJ1-4, is DTGVSQNPRHKITKRGQNVTFRCDPISEHNRLYWYRQTLGQGPEFLTYFQNEAQLEKSRLLSDRFSAERPKGSFSTLEIQRTEQGDSAMYLCASSTRLLTGGGNEKLFFGSGTQLSVL.